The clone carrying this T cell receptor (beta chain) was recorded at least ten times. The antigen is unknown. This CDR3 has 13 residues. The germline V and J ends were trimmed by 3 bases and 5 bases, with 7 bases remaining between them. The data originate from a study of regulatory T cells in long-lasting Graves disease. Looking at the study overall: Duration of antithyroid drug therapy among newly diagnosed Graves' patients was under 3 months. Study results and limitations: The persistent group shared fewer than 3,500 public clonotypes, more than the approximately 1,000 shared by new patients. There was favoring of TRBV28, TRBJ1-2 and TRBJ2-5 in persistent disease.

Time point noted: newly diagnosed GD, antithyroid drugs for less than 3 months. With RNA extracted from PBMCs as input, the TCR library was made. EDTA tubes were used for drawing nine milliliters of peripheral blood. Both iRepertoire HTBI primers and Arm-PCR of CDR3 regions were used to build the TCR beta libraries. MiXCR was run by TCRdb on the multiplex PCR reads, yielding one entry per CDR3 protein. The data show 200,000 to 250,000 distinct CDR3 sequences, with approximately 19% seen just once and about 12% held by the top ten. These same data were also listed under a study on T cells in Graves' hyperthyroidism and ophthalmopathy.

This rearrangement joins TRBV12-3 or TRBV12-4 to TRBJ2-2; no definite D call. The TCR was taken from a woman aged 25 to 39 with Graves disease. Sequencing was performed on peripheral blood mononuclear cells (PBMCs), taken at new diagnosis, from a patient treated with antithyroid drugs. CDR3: CASSFVSTGELFF. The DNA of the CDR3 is TGTGCCAGCAGTTTCGTCTCGACCGGGGAGCTGTTTTTT.